These T cell receptor beta chains were read from a single sample in a study of blood T cell repertoires in COVID-19. Profiled with immunoSEQ multiplex PCR; TCRdb holds only in-frame clones, not every one. This table holds approximately 230,000 clones, under 90% found once. The material sequenced was PBMCs or T cells enriched from blood (not recorded which). All receptors derive from a man younger than 30 who had recovered from COVID-19. Each CDR3 is given with its conserved first and last residue. D genes are given only for firm matches.

V: TRBV7-9
J: TRBJ1-3
D: -
CDR3: CASSLVAPPGNTIYF

V: TRBV25-1
J: TRBJ1-2
D: TRBD1
CDR3: CASSTRQGIYGYTF

V: TRBV28
J: TRBJ1-2
D: TRBD1
CDR3: CASSPPGQGYGGYGYTF

V: TRBV7-9
J: TRBJ1-5
D: -
CDR3: CASSLGGTGLGNQPQHF

V: TRBV28
J: TRBJ2-7
D: TRBD1
CDR3: CATKGTDPYEQYF

V: TRBV28
J: TRBJ2-7
D: -
CDR3: CASHPGVVRDEQYF

V: TRBV5-1
J: TRBJ2-5
D: -
CDR3: CASSLDGEKTQYF

V: TRBV5-8
J: TRBJ1-5
D: -
CDR3: CASSLGGATNQPQHF

V: TRBV5-4
J: TRBJ1-2
D: -
CDR3: CASSLGRAGNSYGYTF

V: TRBV29-1
J: TRBJ2-7
D: TRBD2
CDR3: CSVEVWLRGAYEQYF

V: TRBV6-5
J: TRBJ1-3
D: -
CDR3: CASRRDGSSGNTIYF

V: TRBV6-5
J: TRBJ1-6
D: -
CDR3: CASSYVRVGSPLHF

V: TRBV3-1/TRBV3-2
J: TRBJ2-2
D: -
CDR3: CASTLSTGELFF

V: TRBV30
J: TRBJ2-7
D: -
CDR3: CACLRVLSPYEQYF

V: TRBV30
J: TRBJ2-7
D: -
CDR3: CAWSFQGPSSYEQYF

V: TRBV5-1
J: TRBJ2-7
D: -
CDR3: CASSLGQGMGEQYF

V: TRBV19
J: TRBJ1-1
D: -
CDR3: CASISRVSAFF

V: TRBV7-9
J: TRBJ1-2
D: -
CDR3: CASSVSGDKNSYGYTF

V: TRBV18
J: TRBJ1-6
D: -
CDR3: CASSPQSDSPLHF

V: TRBV5-1
J: TRBJ2-1
D: -
CDR3: CASSWESYNEQFF

V: TRBV6-1
J: TRBJ2-7
D: -
CDR3: CASSEGPPGLGATYEQYF

V: TRBV27
J: TRBJ2-3
D: TRBD2
CDR3: CASTPPGLAGGMGADTQYF

V: TRBV28
J: TRBJ2-7
D: -
CDR3: CASRGGQGPYEQYF

V: TRBV19
J: TRBJ2-7
D: -
CDR3: CASSMGSASFSYEQYF

V: TRBV5-6
J: TRBJ2-2
D: TRBD2
CDR3: CASSTGTSFSNTGELFF

V: TRBV19
J: TRBJ1-4
D: TRBD1
CDR3: CASMGQGLEKLFF

V: TRBV2
J: TRBJ1-2
D: -
CDR3: CASSDREQGGYTF

V: TRBV19
J: TRBJ1-5
D: -
CDR3: CASSRQADQPQHF

V: TRBV5-4
J: TRBJ1-2
D: TRBD1
CDR3: CASSEGQGGYTF

V: TRBV2
J: TRBJ2-1
D: -
CDR3: CASSDWTGYNEQFF

V: TRBV18
J: TRBJ2-5
D: -
CDR3: CASCPGHLETQYF

V: TRBV7-8
J: TRBJ1-5
D: TRBD1
CDR3: CASSLDRGPDQPQHF

V: TRBV5-4
J: TRBJ2-5
D: -
CDR3: CASSLVVHQETQYF

V: TRBV9
J: TRBJ1-1
D: -
CDR3: CASSVVQGEAFF

V: TRBV19
J: TRBJ2-6
D: -
CDR3: CASSIGGSGANVLTF

V: TRBV30
J: TRBJ2-3
D: -
CDR3: CAWSVRSRGAGDTQYF

V: TRBV6-9
J: TRBJ2-2
D: -
CDR3: CASSYSPILDTGELFF

V: TRBV2
J: TRBJ1-5
D: -
CDR3: CASSEYGGASNQPQHF

V: TRBV10-3
J: TRBJ2-5
D: TRBD1
CDR3: CAISNRGSETQYF

V: TRBV18
J: TRBJ1-1
D: -
CDR3: CASSPGLNTEAFF

V: TRBV30
J: TRBJ1-3
D: -
CDR3: CAWSPPDRQLSGNTIYF

V: TRBV3-1/TRBV3-2
J: TRBJ2-7
D: -
CDR3: CASSHQGEVHYEQYF

V: TRBV19
J: TRBJ2-7
D: -
CDR3: CASSLGPRYEQYF

V: TRBV30
J: TRBJ2-7
D: TRBD2
CDR3: CAWSKSGGHSYEQYF